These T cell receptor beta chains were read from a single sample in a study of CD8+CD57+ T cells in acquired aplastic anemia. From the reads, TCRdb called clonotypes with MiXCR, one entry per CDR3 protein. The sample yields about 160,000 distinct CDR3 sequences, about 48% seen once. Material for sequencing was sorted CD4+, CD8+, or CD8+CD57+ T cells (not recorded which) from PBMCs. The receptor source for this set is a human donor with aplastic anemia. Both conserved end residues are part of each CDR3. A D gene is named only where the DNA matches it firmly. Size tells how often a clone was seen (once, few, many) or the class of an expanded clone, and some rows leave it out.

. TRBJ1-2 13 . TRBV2 TGTGCCAGCAGTGAAATTATGGGTACCGGCTACACCTTC CASSEIMGTGYTF
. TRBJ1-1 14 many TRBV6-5 TGTGCCAGCAGTTACGCTGGACTGAACACTGAAGCTTTCTTT CASSYAGLNTEAFF
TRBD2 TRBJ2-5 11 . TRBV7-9 TGTGCTAGCGGGGAGGCGATGGCCCAGTACTTC CASGEAMAQYF
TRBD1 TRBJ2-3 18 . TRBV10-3 TGTGCCATCAGTGAGTCCCAACGGACAGGGGTAGGGACAGATACGCAGTATTTT CAISESQRTGVGTDTQYF
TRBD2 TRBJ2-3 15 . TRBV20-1 TGCAGTGCCACTCTGAGCGGGAGCTTAACAGATACGCAGTATTTT CSATLSGSLTDTQYF
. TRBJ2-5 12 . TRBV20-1 TGCAGTGCTAGACTAAAGGGGGAGACCCAGTACTTC CSARLKGETQYF
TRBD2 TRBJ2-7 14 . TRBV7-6 TGTGCCAGCAGCTGGGAGGGGAGGGCTGGCGAGCAGTACTTC CASSWEGRAGEQYF
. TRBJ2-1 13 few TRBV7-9 TGTGCCAGCAGCTTAGAGTCGAGGGGTCAGCGGTTCTTC CASSLESRGQRFF
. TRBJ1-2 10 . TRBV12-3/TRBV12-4 TGTGCCTCTTTCTTCTATGGCTACACCTTC CASFFYGYTF
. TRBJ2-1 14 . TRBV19 TGTGCCACCTCGGCCTTCTTTGGTTACAATGAGCAGTTCTTC CATSAFFGYNEQFF
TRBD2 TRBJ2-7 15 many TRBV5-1 TGCGCCAGCACCCCGACTAGCGGGGGGGACTACGAGCAGTACTTC CASTPTSGGDYEQYF